This T cell receptor (beta chain) was sequenced for a study of technical replicates of blood from a few donors. Germline V CDR1 and CDR2: SGHRS, YFSETQ. CDR3 length: 15 amino acids. V lost 1 base and J lost 6; bases outside the gene matches: 6. Some clones are missing from TCRdb's copy, which holds only in-frame ones; the method was immunoSEQ multiplex PCR. This sample has some 57,000 clones, with more than 95% found just once. The receptor was derived from a human donor in good health. The V gene is TRBV5-1, the J gene TRBJ2-7; 11 positions agree with TRBD2. The specimen was T cells isolated from PBMCs. The CDR3 DNA sequence: TGCGCCAGCAGCTTGTCGACTAGCGGGAACGGCGAGCAGTACTTC. This translates into CASSLSTSGNGEQYF.